This section outlines one T cell receptor (beta chain) sequence together with its context. Between the trimmed V and J ends, which lost 3 bases and 2 bases, there was a span of 11 bases. The germline V gene encodes CDR1 MNHEY and CDR2 SMNVEV (reference sequence). This CDR3 has 15 amino acids. TCRdb redid the calling of the RT-PCR reads with MiXCR, one entry per CDR3 protein. The sample lists more than 600,000 distinct CDR3 sequences; 13% to 15% were seen once. This chain links TRBV27 with TRBJ1-5; D unclear. This sequence originates from a female donor in good health, serving as a healthy control. Sample: memory CD4+ T cells from blood. The CDR3 region has the DNA TGTGCCAGCAGTTTGGAGGTAGGCGGCAATCAGCCCCAGCATTTT. Translated, it gives CASSLEVGGNQPQHF.